The 24 T cell receptor beta chains reported below all come from one sample, sequenced in a study of molecular identifiers for immune sequencing clone quantification. TCRdb re-called the PCR reads through MiXCR, storing one row per CDR3 protein. Here the sample spans around 82,000 distinct CDR3 sequences, around 19% being singletons. The sequenced material came from naive CD8+ T cells from blood, with Jurkat cell RNA spiked in. The subset: FACS-sorted CD8+CD4-CCR7+CD45RA+ naive T cells. Source of these receptors: a human donor in good health. Some libraries in this study had Jurkat cell RNA spiked in.

This clonotype occurred many times. The chain uses TRBV12-3 or TRBV12-4 and TRBJ2-5; D remains unclear. This CDR3 comprises 13 residues. V lost 6 bases to trimming and J lost 5 bases, with 13 bases between them. The CDR3 sequence: CASSPETYETQYF. The CDR3 DNA reads as TGTGCCAGCAGCCCCGAAACATATGAGACCCAGTACTTC.

This clonotype was recorded at least ten times. The V gene is TRBV2, the J gene TRBJ2-7; 9 bases map to TRBD2. Germline CDR1 and CDR2: SNHLY and FYNNEI. The CDR3 runs 16 residues. The J segment lost 3 bases and the V segment lost 4 bases, leaving 10 bases of the junction unmatched. As DNA, the CDR3 is TGTGCCAGCAGTGGCGGGGGGGCCCCGGTCCTCTACGAGCAGTACTTC. As protein: CASSGGGAPVLYEQYF.

A few counts support this clonotype. This sequence joins TRBV19 and TRBJ2-7; possible D gene TRBD2, 6 bases. The CDR3 has 16 amino acids. V was cut by 1 base and J by 0 bases, with 13 bases left in between. Germline V CDR1 and CDR2: LNHDA, SQIVND (reference sequence). The CDR3 spells CASSIVAGTSSYEQYF. The DNA for the CDR3 is TGTGCCAGTAGTATAGTGGCGGGAACGAGCTCCTACGAGCAGTACTTC.

Details on this clonotype: This may be a read error, as it is one base from a much larger clone. The chain recombines TRBV27 with TRBJ2-7; 9 bases agree with TRBD1. Germline V gene sequence: CDR1 MNHEY, CDR2 SMNVEV (reference sequence). CDR3 size: 15 residues. The DNA for the CDR3 is TGTGCCAGCGGTTTAGGACAGGGGTTTCCCTACGAGCAGTACTTC. This sequence encodes CASGLGQGFPYEQYF.

In regard to this clonotype: This sequence may be a read error, since a much larger clone differs from it by one base. This CDR3 is CASGALTIGNTEAFF. The CDR3 DNA sequence: TGTGCCAGTGGTGCCCTCACGATAGGGAACACTGAAGCTTTCTTT. The chain recombines TRBV19 with TRBJ1-1; D is uncertain. The germline V gene encodes CDR1 LNHDA and CDR2 SQIVND (reference sequence). V was pared by 8 bases and J by 1 base, with 17 bases between. The length of the CDR3 is 15 residues.

This clonotype was seen only a few times. The V gene is TRBV19, the J gene TRBJ2-3; 7 bases are shared with TRBD2. The CDR3 length is 16 residues. With V trimmed by 0 bases and J by 3 bases, 6 bases remained unmatched. CDR1 and CDR2 from the germline V gene are LNHDA and SQIVND (reference sequence). The CDR3 coding sequence is TGTGCCAGTAGTATAGACGCGGGAGTAGGGACAGATACGCAGTATTTT. The encoded protein is CASSIDAGVGTDTQYF.

With regard to this clonotype: This may be a read error: a much more frequent sequence differs by one nucleotide. The chain links TRBV3-1 to TRBJ1-4; D unresolved. The length of the CDR3 is 15 residues. Germline V gives CDR1 LGHDT, CDR2 YNNKEL (reference sequence). The CDR3 sequence is CASSQLAVANGKLFF. The CDR3 DNA reads TGTGCCAGCAGCCAATTAGCGGTTGCGAATGGAAAACTGTTTTTT.

This clonotype came up many times. This chain uses TRBV14 with TRBJ2-3; either TRBD1 or TRBD2 may fit D (5 bases each). This CDR3 comprises 16 residues. Trimming removed 2 bases at V and 3 bases at J, with 15 bases between. CDR1 and CDR2 (germline): SGHDN, FVKESK. The DNA for the CDR3 is TGTGCCAGCAGCCAAAGAAGAGGGGTTTGGACAGATACGCAGTATTTT. This sequence encodes CASSQRRGVWTDTQYF.

This chain connects TRBV27 to TRBJ1-2, with D possibly TRBD1 on 6 matching bases. This CDR3 region has 14 residues. The germline V gene has CDR1 MNHEY and CDR2 SMNVEV (reference sequence). V lost 6 bases to trimming and J lost 8 bases, with 19 bases between them. The CDR3 DNA reads TGTGCCAGCAGATTTGGGGGCGGCTATGGCGGCTACACCTTC. Translating gives CASRFGGGYGGYTF.

J is TRBJ2-1 and V is TRBV4-1; 7 bases are shared with TRBD2. After removal of 4 bases from V and 0 bases from J, the junction contained 12 bases not matched to a gene. CDR3 length: 18 residues. Germline lookup yields CDR1 MGHRA and CDR2 YSYEKL. This chain's CDR3 is CASSLKSGTDNSYNEQFF. The DNA of the CDR3 is TGCGCCAGCAGCCTAAAAAGCGGGACGGATAACTCCTACAATGAGCAGTTCTTC.

This clonotype was detected many times. V and J are TRBV3-1 and TRBJ1-3; no firm D call. The CDR3 is made up of 15 amino acids. The germline V and J ends were trimmed by 0 bases and 6 bases, with 12 bases remaining between them. Germline V gives CDR1 LGHDT, CDR2 YNNKEL (reference sequence). CDR3 region: CASSQDLTVENTIYF. CDR3 nucleotide sequence: TGTGCCAGCAGCCAAGATTTGACGGTGGAAAACACCATATATTTT. The full variable domain, completed using reference TRBV3-1 and TRBJ1-3, is DTAVSQTPKYLVTQMGNDKSIKCEQNLGHDTMYWYKQDSKKFLKIMFSYNNKELIINETVPNRFSPKSPDKAHLNLHINSLELGDSAVYFCASSQDLTVENTIYFGEGSWLTVV.

This clonotype was detected ten times or more. The chain carries TRBV4-1 and TRBJ2-5, with 8 bases lining up with TRBD2. V lost 0 bases and J lost 4; bases outside the gene matches: 10. Germline assignment: CDR1 MGHRA and CDR2 YSYEKL. The CDR3 is 17 residues long. The CDR3 loop reads CASSQERVRGAGETQYF. Written as DNA, the CDR3 is TGCGCCAGCAGCCAAGAACGTGTGCGGGGGGCCGGAGAGACCCAGTACTTC.

The rearrangement links TRBV7-9 to TRBJ2-3, with 10 bases fitting TRBD2. The length of the CDR3 is 17 residues. J was trimmed by 5 bases and V by 1 base; bases with no gene match: 9. Per the germline V gene, CDR1 is SEHNR and CDR2 is FQNEAQ (reference sequence). The CDR3 spells CASSLVVSSGGRDTQYF. The CDR3 DNA reads TGTGCCAGCAGCTTAGTAGTGTCTAGCGGGGGCAGAGATACGCAGTATTTT. The whole variable domain, remainder taken from reference TRBV7-9 and TRBJ2-3, is DTGVSQNPRHKITKRGQNVTFRCDPISEHNRLYWYRQTLGQGPEFLTYFQNEAQLEKSRLLSDRFSAERPKGSFSTLEIQRTEQGDSAMYLCASSLVVSSGGRDTQYFGPGTRLTVL.

This clonotype has a count of ten or more. J is TRBJ1-1 and V is TRBV27; 11 nucleotides align to TRBD1. The V gene end was trimmed by 4 bases and the J gene end by 0 bases; junction bases not matched to a gene: 10. The CDR3 consists of 18 residues. The germline gives CDR1 MNHEY, CDR2 SMNVEV (reference sequence). CDR3 nucleotide sequence: TGTGCCAGCAGTTCAAGGACAGGGGGCTACCCTGTGAACACTGAAGCTTTCTTT. This translates into CASSSRTGGYPVNTEAFF.

On this clonotype itself: This clone may be a read error of a much larger clone one base away. This chain connects TRBV5-3 to TRBJ2-7; D may be TRBD1 (6 bases). TRBV5-3 is an open reading frame, and its role is uncertain. The CDR3 extends over 14 amino acids. The CDR3 DNA follows: TGTGCCAGCAGCCCCCGGACAGCCTCCTACGGGCAGTACTTC. Protein sequence: CASSPRTASYGQYF.

This clonotype was seen repeatedly, ten times or more. The CDR3 spells CASRTSDEQFF. In DNA form, the CDR3 reads TGTGCCAGCAGAACGTCGGATGAGCAGTTCTTC. The rearrangement links TRBV7-9 to TRBJ2-1; D is undetermined. There are 11 residues in the CDR3. Germline V lookup: CDR1 SEHNR, CDR2 FQNEAQ (reference sequence). The V gene lost 6 bases and the J gene lost 8 bases, with 8 bases spanning the gap. Full variable domain (rest looked up from reference TRBV7-9 and TRBJ2-1): DTGVSQNPRHKITKRGQNVTFRCDPISEHNRLYWYRQTLGQGPEFLTYFQNEAQLEKSRLLSDRFSAERPKGSFSTLEIQRTEQGDSAMYLCASRTSDEQFFGPGTRLTVL.

This clonotype was observed many times. This sequence joins TRBV5-5 and TRBJ2-3; D may be TRBD2 (6 bases). Between the trimmed V and J ends, which lost 0 bases and 0 bases, there was a span of 11 bases. CDR1 SGHKS and CDR2 YYEKEE come from the germline V gene (reference sequence). CDR3 length: 16 amino acids. The CDR3 DNA reads TGTGCCAGCAGCTTGGGGTCGACTAGAAGCACAGATACGCAGTATTTT. This codes for CASSLGSTRSTDTQYF.

There are many counts of this clonotype. The chain uses TRBV6-5 and TRBJ2-7, with D maybe TRBD2 (5 bases). The V gene's germline CDR1 is MNHEY and CDR2 SVGAGI. The CDR3 spans 14 residues. V dropped 6 bases and J dropped 3 bases, with 15 bases sitting between them. CDR3 sequence: CASRPLAGLYEQYF. CDR3 nucleotides: TGTGCCAGCAGGCCCCTTGCGGGCCTCTACGAGCAGTACTTC.

This clonotype turned up a few times. V gene TRBV4-3 combines with J gene TRBJ1-1; weak D call: TRBD1 (5 bases). In germline, CDR1 is LGHNA, CDR2 YSLEER. Trimming pared 4 bases from V and 7 bases from J, leaving 22 bases between. This CDR3 is 16 amino acids long. CDR3 residues: CASSRSRDGVYFEAFF. The CDR3 region has the DNA TGCGCCAGCAGCCGGTCCCGGGACGGCGTATATTTTGAAGCTTTCTTT.

This chain joins TRBV29-1 and TRBJ2-7, with D perhaps assigned TRBD1 or TRBD2 (5 bases each). In germline, CDR1 is SQVTM, CDR2 ANQGSEA. This CDR3 is 12 amino acids long. V lost 5 bases, J lost 6 bases, and 14 bases lay in between. The CDR3 loop is CSVLRGRGEQYF. Here the CDR3 DNA reads TGCAGCGTTCTACGGGGACGGGGCGAGCAGTACTTC.

This clonotype was seen at least ten times. The chain joins TRBV6-2 or TRBV6-3 to TRBJ1-5; TRBD1 is a possible D gene (6 bases). Germline V gene sequence: CDR1 MNHEY, CDR2 SVGEGT. The CDR3 runs to 15 residues. V gave up 7 bases and J gave up 0 bases, with 13 bases separating them. The CDR3 loop is CASTHGGASNQPQHF. As DNA, the CDR3 is TGTGCCAGCACTCACGGGGGGGCTAGCAATCAGCCCCAGCATTTT.

The sample holds many counts of this clonotype. V is TRBV24-1 and J is TRBJ2-1, with 7 positions matching TRBD1. This CDR3 comprises 15 residues. Germline CDR1 KGHDR, CDR2 SFDVKD. Trimming took 6 bases from V and 4 from J; bases not matched to a gene: 8. CDR3 protein: CATSSDRVLYNEQFF. In DNA form, the CDR3 reads TGTGCCACCAGTTCCGACAGGGTTTTATACAATGAGCAGTTCTTC.

This clonotype was recorded at least ten times. V is TRBV6-5 and J is TRBJ2-3; D is undetermined. CDR3 length: 13 amino acids. Germline values: CDR1 MNHEY, CDR2 SVGAGI. Between the trimmed V and J ends, which lost 4 bases and 0 bases, there was a span of 5 bases. CDR3 sequence: CASSSTSTDTQYF. The CDR3 DNA is TGTGCCAGCAGTTCCACTAGCACAGATACGCAGTATTTT.

This chain connects TRBV28 to TRBJ2-3; tentatively, D is TRBD2 (5 bases). This CDR3 region has 15 residues. V lost 4 bases and J lost 2, with 13 bases in between. The germline V gene encodes CDR1 MDHEN and CDR2 SYDVKM. CDR3 sequence (DNA): TGTGCCAGCAGTTCCCGTCAAGCGGACACAGATACGCAGTATTTT. Protein sequence: CASSSRQADTDTQYF. Based on the CDR3 plus reference TRBV28 and TRBJ2-3, the full variable domain is DVKVTQSSRYLVKRTGEKVFLECVQDMDHENMFWYRQDPGLGLRLIYFSYDVKMKEKGDIPEGYSVSREKKERFSLILESASTNQTSMYLCASSSRQADTDTQYFGPGTRLTVL.